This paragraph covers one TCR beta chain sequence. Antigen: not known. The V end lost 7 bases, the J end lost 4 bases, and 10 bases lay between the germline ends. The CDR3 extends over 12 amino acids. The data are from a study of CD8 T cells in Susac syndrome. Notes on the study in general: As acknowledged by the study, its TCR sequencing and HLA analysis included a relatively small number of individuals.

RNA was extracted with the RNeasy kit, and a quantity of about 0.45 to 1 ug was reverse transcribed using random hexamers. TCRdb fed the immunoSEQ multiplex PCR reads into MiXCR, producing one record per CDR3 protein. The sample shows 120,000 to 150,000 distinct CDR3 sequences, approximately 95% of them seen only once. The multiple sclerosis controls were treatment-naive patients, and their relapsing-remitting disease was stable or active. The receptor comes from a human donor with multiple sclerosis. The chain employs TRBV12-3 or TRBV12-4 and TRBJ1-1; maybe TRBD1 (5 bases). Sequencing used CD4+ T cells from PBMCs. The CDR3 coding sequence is TGTGCCAGCATCGGGACGGCCACTGAAGCTTTCTTT. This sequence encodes CASIGTATEAFF.